This paragraph reports one TCR beta chain. Its matching antigen is unknown. This record belongs to a study of cytomegalovirus exposure and HLA in healthy donors. Whole-study results and caveats: A later analysis reportedly found that, within productive TCRs, an Asian-associated ancestry cluster had fewer N-insertions than the mean observed across the approximately 670 donors. TCR beta V- and J-gene trimming, according to a later analysis, was linked to a missense DCLRE1C variant. Rarity marked most TCR sequences, yet some public TCRs occurred in many donors. The CMV antigen specificity of three CMV-associated chains was confirmed through in vitro analysis.

Researchers ran the PCR with 60 Vbeta and 13 Jbeta primers. Libraries were prepared by immunoSEQ multiplex PCR; TCRdb keeps only in-frame clonotypes and omits some of them. The table has around 120,000 clones, around 80% seen once. This sequence was found in a woman aged 40 to 50 in good health and CMV-seronegative. The source material was PBMCs.

CDR3 nucleotide sequence: TGTGCCAGCAGCCCCCTGGCGATGGAGGGAGGGTACAATGAGCAGTTCTTC. It is translated as CASSPLAMEGGYNEQFF. The V call is TRBV7-2, the J call TRBJ2-1; 7 positions agree with TRBD2. J lost 4 bases, V lost 5 bases, and 14 bases had no gene match. Germline V gene data show CDR1 as SGHTA and CDR2 as FQGNSA. The CDR3 totals 17 residues. Full variable domain (missing parts from reference TRBV7-2 and TRBJ2-1): GAGVSQSPSNKVTEKGKDVELRCDPISGHTALYWYRQSLGQGLEFLIYFQGNSAPDKSGLPSDRFSAERTGGSVSTLTIQRTQQEDSAVYLCASSPLAMEGGYNEQFFGPGTRLTVL.